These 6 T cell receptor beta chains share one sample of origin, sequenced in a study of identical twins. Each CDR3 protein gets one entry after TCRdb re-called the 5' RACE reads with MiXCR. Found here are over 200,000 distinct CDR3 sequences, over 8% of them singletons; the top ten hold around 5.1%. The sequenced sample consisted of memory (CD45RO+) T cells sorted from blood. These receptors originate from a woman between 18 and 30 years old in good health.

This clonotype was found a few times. Written as DNA, the CDR3 is TGTGCCAGTAGTCTCCGACAGGGGAACATTTCACCCCTCCACTTT. It is translated as CASSLRQGNISPLHF. V is TRBV19 and J is TRBJ1-6, with TRBD1 matching over 8 bases. Losses at the gene ends were 5 bases for V and 9 bases for J; bases not matched to a gene: 9. This CDR3 contains 15 residues. Germline V lookup: CDR1 LNHDA, CDR2 SQIVND (reference sequence).

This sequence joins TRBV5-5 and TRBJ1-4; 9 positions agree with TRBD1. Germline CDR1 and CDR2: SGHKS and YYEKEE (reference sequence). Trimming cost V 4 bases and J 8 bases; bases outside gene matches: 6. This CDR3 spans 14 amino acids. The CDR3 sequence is CASSPAGTGEKLFF. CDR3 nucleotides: TGTGCCAGCAGCCCCGCCGGGACAGGGGAAAAACTGTTTTTT.

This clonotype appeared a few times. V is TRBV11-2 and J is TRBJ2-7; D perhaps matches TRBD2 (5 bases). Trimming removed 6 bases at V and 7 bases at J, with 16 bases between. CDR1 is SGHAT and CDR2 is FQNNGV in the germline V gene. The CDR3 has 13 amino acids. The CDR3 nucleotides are TGTGCCAGCAGGTCTCTGGAGGCTCGAGAGCAGTACTTC. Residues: CASRSLEAREQYF.

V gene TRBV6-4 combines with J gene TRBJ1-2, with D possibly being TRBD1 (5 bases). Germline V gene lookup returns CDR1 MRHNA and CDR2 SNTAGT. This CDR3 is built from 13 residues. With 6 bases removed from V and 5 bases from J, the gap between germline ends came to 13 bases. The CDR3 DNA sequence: TGTGCCAGCAGGGGTACGGGGGATTATGGCTACACCTTC. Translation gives CASRGTGDYGYTF.

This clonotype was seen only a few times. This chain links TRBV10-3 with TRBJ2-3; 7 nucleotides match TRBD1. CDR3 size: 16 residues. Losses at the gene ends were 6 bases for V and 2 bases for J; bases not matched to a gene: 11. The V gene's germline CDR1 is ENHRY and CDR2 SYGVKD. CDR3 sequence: CAISSAGGQFTDTQYF. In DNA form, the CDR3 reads TGTGCCATCAGCTCTGCAGGGGGTCAATTCACAGATACGCAGTATTTT.

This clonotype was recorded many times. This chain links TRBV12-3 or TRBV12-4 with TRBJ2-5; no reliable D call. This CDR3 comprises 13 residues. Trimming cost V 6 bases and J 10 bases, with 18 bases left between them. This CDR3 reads CASSPGSGIDQYF. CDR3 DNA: TGTGCCAGCAGCCCCGGGTCAGGTATTGACCAGTACTTC.